This T cell receptor beta chain derives from a study of T cell repertoires in cytomegalovirus infection. The wider study: Evidence of both CMV infection and a matching HLA type came from public TCR beta signatures. Study-wide results and limits: Clonotypes of TCR beta that were HLA-C-restricted and CMV-specific dominated the ex vivo response.

In its sample, this clonotype was seen many times. Its antigen remains unidentified. A single record per CDR3 protein comes from TCRdb applying MiXCR to the reads. This sample has some 680,000 distinct CDR3 sequences, with less than 40% found just once. The receptor was derived from a human donor in good health (CMV status not recorded). Some clones in this sample may be carry-over from other donors' samples. The sequencing sample was made of PBMCs.

The CDR3 bases are TGTGCCAGCAGTTTAGCCACGCTAGCGCGGACAGATACGCAGTATTTT. Translating it yields CASSLATLARTDTQYF. The chain joins TRBV12-3 or TRBV12-4 to TRBJ2-3; D perhaps matches TRBD2 (6 bases). The CDR3 consists of 16 residues. Deletions cut 0 bases from V and 3 bases from J, with 13 bases between.